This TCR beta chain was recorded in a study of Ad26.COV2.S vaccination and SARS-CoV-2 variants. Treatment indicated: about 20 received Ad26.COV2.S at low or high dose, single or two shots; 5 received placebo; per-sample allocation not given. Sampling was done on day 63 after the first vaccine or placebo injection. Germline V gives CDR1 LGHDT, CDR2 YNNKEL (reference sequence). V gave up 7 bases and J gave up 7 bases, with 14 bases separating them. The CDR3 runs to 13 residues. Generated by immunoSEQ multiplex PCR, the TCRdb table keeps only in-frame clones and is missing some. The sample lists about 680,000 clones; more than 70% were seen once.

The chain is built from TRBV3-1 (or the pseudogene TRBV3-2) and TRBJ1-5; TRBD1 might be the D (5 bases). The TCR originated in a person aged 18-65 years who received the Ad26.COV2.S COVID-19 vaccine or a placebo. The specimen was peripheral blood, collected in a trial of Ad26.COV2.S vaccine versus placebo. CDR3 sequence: CASIDRDGQPQHF. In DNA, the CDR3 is TGTGCCAGCATCGACCGGGACGGCCAGCCCCAGCATTTT.